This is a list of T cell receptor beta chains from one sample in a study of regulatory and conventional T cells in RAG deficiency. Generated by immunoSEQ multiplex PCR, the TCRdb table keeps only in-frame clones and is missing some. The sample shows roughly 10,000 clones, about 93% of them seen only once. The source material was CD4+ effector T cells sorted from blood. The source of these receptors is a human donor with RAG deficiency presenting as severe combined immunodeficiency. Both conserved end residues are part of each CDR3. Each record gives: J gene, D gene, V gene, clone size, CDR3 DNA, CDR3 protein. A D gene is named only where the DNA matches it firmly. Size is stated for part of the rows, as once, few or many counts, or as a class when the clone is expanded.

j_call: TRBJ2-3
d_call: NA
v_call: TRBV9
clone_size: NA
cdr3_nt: TGTGCCAGCAGCGTAGACCAGGGGCAAGATACGCAGTATTTT
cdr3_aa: CASSVDQGQDTQYF

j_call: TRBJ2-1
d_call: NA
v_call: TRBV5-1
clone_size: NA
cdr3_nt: TGCGCCAGCAGCGGGGTTCCCGGACAGCACAATGAGCAGTTCTTC
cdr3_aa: CASSGVPGQHNEQFF

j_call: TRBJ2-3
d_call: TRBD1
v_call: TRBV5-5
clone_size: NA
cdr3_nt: TGTGCCAGCAGCGGACAGGGGATCACAGATACGCAGTATTTT
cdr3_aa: CASSGQGITDTQYF

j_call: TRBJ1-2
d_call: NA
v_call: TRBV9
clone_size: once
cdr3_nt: TGTGCCAGCAGCGCGGACAGTAACTATGGCTACACCTTC
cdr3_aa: CASSADSNYGYTF

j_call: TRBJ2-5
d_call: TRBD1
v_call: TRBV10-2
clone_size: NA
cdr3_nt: TGCGCCAGCAGGAGACAGGGGATAGAGACCCAGTACTTC
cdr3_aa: CASRRQGIETQYF

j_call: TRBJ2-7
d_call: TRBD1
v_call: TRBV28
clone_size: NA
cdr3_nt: TGTGCCAGCAGTTTATGGGACAGGGGGCGCGAGCAGTACTTC
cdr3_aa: CASSLWDRGREQYF

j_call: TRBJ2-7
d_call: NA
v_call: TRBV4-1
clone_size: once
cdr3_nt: TGCGCCAGCAGCCAAGACAGGGGCCGATACGAGCAGTACTTC
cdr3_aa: CASSQDRGRYEQYF

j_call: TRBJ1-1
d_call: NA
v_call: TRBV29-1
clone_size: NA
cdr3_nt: TGCAGCGCACAGCCAAGGGTCACTGAAGCTTTCTTT
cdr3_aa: CSAQPRVTEAFF

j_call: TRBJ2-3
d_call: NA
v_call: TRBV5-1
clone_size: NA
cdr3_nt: TGCGCCAGCAGCAGCACAGATACGCAGTATTTT
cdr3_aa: CASSSTDTQYF

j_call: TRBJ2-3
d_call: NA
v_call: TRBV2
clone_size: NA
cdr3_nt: TGTGCCAGCAGTCGGACCCCCGATACGCAGTATTTT
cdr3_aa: CASSRTPDTQYF

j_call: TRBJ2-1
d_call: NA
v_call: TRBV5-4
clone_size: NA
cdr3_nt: TGTGCCAGCAGCATGTTGTTTGGTATAGGGACCAATGAGCAGTTCTTC
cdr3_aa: CASSMLFGIGTNEQFF

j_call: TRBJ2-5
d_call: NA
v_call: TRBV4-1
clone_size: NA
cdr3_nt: TGCGCCAGCAGCCCGCACACGACCAGGGAGACCCAGTACTTC
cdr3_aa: CASSPHTTRETQYF